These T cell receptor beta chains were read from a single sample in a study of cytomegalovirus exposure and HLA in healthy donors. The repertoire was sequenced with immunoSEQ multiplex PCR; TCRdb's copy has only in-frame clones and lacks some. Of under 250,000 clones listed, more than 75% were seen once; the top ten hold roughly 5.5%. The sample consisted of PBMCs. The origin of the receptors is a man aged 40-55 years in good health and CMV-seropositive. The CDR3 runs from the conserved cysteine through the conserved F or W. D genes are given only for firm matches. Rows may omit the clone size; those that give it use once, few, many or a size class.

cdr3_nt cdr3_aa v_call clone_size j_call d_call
TGTGCCAGCAGCCCGAAAGGGACAGGGAGGACTGAAGCTTTCTTT CASSPKGTGRTEAFF TRBV9 - TRBJ1-1 TRBD1
TGTGCCAGCAGCTCGCTAGCGGGAGGATGGTACGAGCAGTACTTC CASSSLAGGWYEQYF TRBV7-2 - TRBJ2-7 TRBD2
TGTGCCAGCAGTTATCTTAGACAGTCCCCCTATACGCAGTATTTT CASSYLRQSPYTQYF TRBV6-5 - TRBJ2-3 -
TGTGCCAGCTCACCCCAGGACAAGACAGATACGCAGTATTTT CASSPQDKTDTQYF TRBV18 - TRBJ2-3 -
TGTGCCAGCAGTTCCGGACTACGCCCGGGCGAGCAGTACTTC CASSSGLRPGEQYF TRBV28 - TRBJ2-7 -
TGCGCCAGCAACGCAGGTCTGGAGGACACTGAAGCTTTCTTT CASNAGLEDTEAFF TRBV5-1 - TRBJ1-1 -
TGTGCCACCAGCAGAGAGGGTAGCGGGATGATGAATGAGCAGTTCTTC CATSREGSGMMNEQFF TRBV15 - TRBJ2-1 TRBD2
TGTGCCAGCACCCGACTAGCGGGAGGGACTGAGCAGTTCTTC CASTRLAGGTEQFF TRBV7-9 - TRBJ2-1 TRBD2
TGTGCCAGCAGGGCCGCGGCAGATTACCAAGAGACCCAGTACTTC CASRAAADYQETQYF TRBV5-6 - TRBJ2-5 -
TGTGCTAGTGGCGAAGGGACAGGGGCCTACGAGCAGTACTTC CASGEGTGAYEQYF TRBV12-5 - TRBJ2-7 TRBD1
TGTGCCAGCTTAGGGGGGGCCTATGGCTACACCTTC CASLGGAYGYTF TRBV4-2 - TRBJ1-2 -
TGTGCCAGCAGTTTGGACAGTAACTATGGCTACACCTTC CASSLDSNYGYTF TRBV6-6 - TRBJ1-2 -
TGTGCCAGCAGTGCCTTGTTTAGCGGGAGAATAGAGACCCAGTACTTC CASSALFSGRIETQYF TRBV9 few TRBJ2-5 TRBD2
TGTGCCAGCACAAGGACTAGCGGGAGCCTCAATGAGCAGTTCTTC CASTRTSGSLNEQFF TRBV9 - TRBJ2-1 TRBD2
TGTGCCAGCAGCGCTGGACCAGGGGATCAGCCCCAGCATTTT CASSAGPGDQPQHF TRBV9 - TRBJ1-5 -
TGTGCCAGCAGCCTCGGCGGGACGGGTAATTCACCCCTCCACTTT CASSLGGTGNSPLHF TRBV2 - TRBJ1-6 -
TGTGCCAGCAGCTTAGGGAGGGCCGGCACTGAAGCTTTCTTT CASSLGRAGTEAFF TRBV7-8 - TRBJ1-1 -
TGCAGCGTTGATAAGGAGTTGGGCGAGCAGTACTTC CSVDKELGEQYF TRBV29-1 few TRBJ2-7 -
TGTGCCAGCAGCCCGACAGGGCGAGGGAACACTGAAGCTTTCTTT CASSPTGRGNTEAFF TRBV14 - TRBJ1-1 TRBD1
TGCAGTGCTAGACAACTGATTGAAGCTTTCTTT CSARQLIEAFF TRBV20-1 - TRBJ1-1 -
TGTGCTAGCAGCTTAACTGGTGGCACAGATACGCAGTATTTT CASSLTGGTDTQYF TRBV7-7 once TRBJ2-3 -
TGTGCCAGCTCCACAACTAACTATGGCTACACCTTC CASSTTNYGYTF TRBV6-5 - TRBJ1-2 -
TGTGCCAGCAGCCGACCGCAGGACAGGTTGAACACTGAAGCTTTCTTT CASSRPQDRLNTEAFF TRBV11-2 few TRBJ1-1 TRBD1
TGTGCCTGCGCCTGGGGGGACAGGGATGAAAAACTGTTTTTT CACAWGDRDEKLFF TRBV28 - TRBJ1-4 TRBD1
TGCAGCGTTGAGTCGACAGGGCGAAGCTACACCTTC CSVESTGRSYTF TRBV29-1 few TRBJ1-2 TRBD1
TGTGCCTGGAGTTTCGGTCGGACAGGGCGAATAACCCCTGGACTGTTTTTT CAWSFGRTGRITPGLFF TRBV30 - TRBJ1-4 TRBD1
TGCGCCAGCAGCCCAACAAGTTACACTGAAGCTTTCTTT CASSPTSYTEAFF TRBV5-1 many TRBJ1-1 -